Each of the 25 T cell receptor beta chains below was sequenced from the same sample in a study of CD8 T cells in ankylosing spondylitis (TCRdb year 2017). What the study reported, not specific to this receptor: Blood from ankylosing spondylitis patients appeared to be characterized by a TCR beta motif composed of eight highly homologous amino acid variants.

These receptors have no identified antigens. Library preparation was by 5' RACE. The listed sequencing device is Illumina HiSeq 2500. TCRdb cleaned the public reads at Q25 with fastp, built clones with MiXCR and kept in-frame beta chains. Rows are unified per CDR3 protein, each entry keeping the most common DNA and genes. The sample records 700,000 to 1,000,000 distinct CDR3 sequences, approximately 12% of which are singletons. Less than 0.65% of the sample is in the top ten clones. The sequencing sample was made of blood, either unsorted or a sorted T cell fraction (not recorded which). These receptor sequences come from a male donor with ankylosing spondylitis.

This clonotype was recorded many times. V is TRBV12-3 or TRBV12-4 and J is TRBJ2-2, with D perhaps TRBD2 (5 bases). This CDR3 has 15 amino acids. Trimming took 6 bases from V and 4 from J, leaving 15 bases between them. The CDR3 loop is CASSQRGWGTGELFF. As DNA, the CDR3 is TGTGCCAGCAGCCAACGGGGTTGGGGCACCGGGGAGCTGTTTTTT.

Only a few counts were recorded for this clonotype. The CDR3 DNA follows: TGTGCCAGCTCCCAGGGACAGGGTGAAGCTTTCTTT. Its translation is CASSQGQGEAFF. This chain uses TRBV18 with TRBJ1-1, with 9 bases lining up with TRBD1. The ends lost 6 bases at V and 7 bases at J; junction bases unmatched: 3. The CDR3 runs to 12 residues. Germline assignment: CDR1 KGHSH and CDR2 LQKENI.

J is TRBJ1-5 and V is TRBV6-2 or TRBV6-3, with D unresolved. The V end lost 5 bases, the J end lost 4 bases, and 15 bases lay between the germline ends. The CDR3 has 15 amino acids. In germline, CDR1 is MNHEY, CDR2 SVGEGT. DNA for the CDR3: TGTGCCAGCAGTGGCCTCGGCGGGTGGAATCAGCCCCAGCATTTT. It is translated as CASSGLGGWNQPQHF.

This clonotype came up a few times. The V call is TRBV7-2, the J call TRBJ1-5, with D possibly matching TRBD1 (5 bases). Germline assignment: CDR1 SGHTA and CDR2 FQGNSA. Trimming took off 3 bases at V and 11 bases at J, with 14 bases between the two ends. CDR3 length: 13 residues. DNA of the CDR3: TGTGCCAGCAGCTTGGAGGGTCGAGGGGCCCAGCATTTT. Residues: CASSLEGRGAQHF.

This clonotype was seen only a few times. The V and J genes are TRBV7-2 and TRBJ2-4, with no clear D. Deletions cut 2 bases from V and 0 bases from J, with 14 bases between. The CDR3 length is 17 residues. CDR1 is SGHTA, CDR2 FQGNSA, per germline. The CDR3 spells CASSLSRSVVAKNIQYF. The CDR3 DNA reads TGTGCCAGCAGCTTATCGCGGAGTGTCGTAGCCAAAAACATTCAGTACTTC.

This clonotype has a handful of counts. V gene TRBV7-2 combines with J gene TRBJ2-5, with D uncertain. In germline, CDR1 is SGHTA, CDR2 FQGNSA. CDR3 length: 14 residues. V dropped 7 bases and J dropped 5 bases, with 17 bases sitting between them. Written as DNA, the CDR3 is TGTGCCAGCACCCTGGACCAAACCAGGGAGACCCAGTACTTC. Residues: CASTLDQTRETQYF.

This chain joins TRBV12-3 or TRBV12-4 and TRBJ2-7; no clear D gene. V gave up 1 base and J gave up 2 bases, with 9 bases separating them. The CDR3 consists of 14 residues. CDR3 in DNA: TGTGCCAGCAGTTTAGGGCCGGGCCCCTACGAGCAGTACTTC. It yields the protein CASSLGPGPYEQYF.

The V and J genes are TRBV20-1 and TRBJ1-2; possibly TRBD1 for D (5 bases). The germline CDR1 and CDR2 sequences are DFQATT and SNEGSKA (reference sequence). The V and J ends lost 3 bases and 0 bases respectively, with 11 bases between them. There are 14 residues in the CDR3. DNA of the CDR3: TGCAGTGCTAGTAGGGGCTCAGCTAACTATGGCTACACCTTC. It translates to CSASRGSANYGYTF.

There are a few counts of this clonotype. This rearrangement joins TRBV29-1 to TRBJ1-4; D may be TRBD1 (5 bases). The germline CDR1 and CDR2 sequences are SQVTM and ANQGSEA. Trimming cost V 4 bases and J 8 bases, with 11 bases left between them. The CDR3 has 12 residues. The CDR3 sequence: CSVVGAPEKLFF. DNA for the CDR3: TGCAGCGTTGTAGGGGCTCCGGAAAAACTGTTTTTT.

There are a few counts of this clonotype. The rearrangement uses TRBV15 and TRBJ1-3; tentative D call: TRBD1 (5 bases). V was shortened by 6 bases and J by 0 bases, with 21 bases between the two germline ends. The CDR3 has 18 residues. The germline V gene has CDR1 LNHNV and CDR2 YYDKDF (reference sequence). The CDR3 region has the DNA TGTGCCACCAGGAAAAGCGGAGGGGACGCCAACTCTGGAAACACCATATATTTT. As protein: CATRKSGGDANSGNTIYF.

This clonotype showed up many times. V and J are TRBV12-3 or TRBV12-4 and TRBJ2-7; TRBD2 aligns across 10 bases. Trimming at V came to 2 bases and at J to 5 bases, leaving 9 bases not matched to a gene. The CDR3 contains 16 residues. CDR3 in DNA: TGTGCCAGCAGTTTAAAGGGCAGCGGGGGGGCCCACGAGCAGTACTTC. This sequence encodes CASSLKGSGGAHEQYF.

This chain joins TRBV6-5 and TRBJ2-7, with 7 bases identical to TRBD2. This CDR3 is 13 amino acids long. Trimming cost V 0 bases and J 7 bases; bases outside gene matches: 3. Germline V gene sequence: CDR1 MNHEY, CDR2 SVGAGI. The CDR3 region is CASSYSLGGEQYF. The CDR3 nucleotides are TGTGCCAGCAGTTACTCTTTGGGAGGGGAGCAGTACTTC.

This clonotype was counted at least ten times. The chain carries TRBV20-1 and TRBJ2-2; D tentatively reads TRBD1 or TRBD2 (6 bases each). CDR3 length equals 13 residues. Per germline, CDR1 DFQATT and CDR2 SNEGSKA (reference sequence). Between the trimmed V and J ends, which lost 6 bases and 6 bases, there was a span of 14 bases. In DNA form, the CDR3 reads TGCAGTGCATCCCCGGGGGCGCCCGGGGAGCTGTTTTTT. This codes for CSASPGAPGELFF.

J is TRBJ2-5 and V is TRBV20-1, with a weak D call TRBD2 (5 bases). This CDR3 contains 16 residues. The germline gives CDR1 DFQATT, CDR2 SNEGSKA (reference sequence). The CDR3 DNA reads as TGCAGCGGGATTTCTTCGGAGCGGTCTCGGTTGGAGACCCAGTACTTC. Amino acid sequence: CSGISSERSRLETQYF.

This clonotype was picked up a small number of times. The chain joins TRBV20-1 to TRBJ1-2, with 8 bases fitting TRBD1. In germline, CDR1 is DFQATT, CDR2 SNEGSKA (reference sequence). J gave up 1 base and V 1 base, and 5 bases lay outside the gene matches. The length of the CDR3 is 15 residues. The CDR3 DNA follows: TGCAGTGCTAGAGGGACAGGGCCGTTTAACTATGGCTACACCTTC. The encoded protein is CSARGTGPFNYGYTF.

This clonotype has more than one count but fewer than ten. The CDR3: CASSREQGSNTEAFF. The CDR3 DNA reads as TGTGCCAGCTCACGGGAACAGGGGTCGAACACTGAAGCTTTCTTT. The V gene is TRBV18, the J gene TRBJ1-1, with 7 bases fitting TRBD1. Unmatched junction bases numbered 6, after V lost 4 bases and J lost 1 base. CDR1 and CDR2 (germline): KGHSH, LQKENI. The length of the CDR3 is 15 residues. Combining the CDR3 with reference TRBV18 and TRBJ1-1 gives the whole variable domain NAGVMQNPRHLVRRRGQEARLRCSPMKGHSHVYWYRQLPEEGLKFMVYLQKENIIDESGMPKERFSAEFPKEGPSILRIQQVVRGDSAAYFCASSREQGSNTEAFFGQGTRLTVV.

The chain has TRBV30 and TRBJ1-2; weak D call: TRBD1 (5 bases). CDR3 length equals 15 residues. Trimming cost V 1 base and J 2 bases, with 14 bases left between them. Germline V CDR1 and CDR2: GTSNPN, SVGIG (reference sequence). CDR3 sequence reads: CAWSAGYRPNYGYTF. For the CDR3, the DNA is TGTGCCTGGAGTGCCGGATACAGGCCAAACTATGGCTACACCTTC.

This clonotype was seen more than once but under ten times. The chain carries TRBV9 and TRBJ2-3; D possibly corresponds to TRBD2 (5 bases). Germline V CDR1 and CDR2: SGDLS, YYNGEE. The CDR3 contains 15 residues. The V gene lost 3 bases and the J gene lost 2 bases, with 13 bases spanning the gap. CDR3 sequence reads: CASSADGLNTDTQYF. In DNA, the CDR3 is TGTGCCAGCAGCGCCGATGGACTGAACACAGATACGCAGTATTTT.

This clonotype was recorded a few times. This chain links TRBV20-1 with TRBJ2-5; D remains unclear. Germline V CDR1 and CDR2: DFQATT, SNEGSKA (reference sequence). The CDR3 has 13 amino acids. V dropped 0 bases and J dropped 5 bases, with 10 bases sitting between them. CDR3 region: CSARDPFWETQYF. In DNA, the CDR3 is TGCAGTGCTAGAGACCCCTTTTGGGAGACCCAGTACTTC.

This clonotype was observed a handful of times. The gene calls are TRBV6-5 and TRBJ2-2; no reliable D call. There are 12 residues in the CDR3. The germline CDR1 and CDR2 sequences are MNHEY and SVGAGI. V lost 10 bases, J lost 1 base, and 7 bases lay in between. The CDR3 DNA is TGTGCCACCACAGAGAACACCGGGGAGCTGTTTTTT. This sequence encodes CATTENTGELFF.

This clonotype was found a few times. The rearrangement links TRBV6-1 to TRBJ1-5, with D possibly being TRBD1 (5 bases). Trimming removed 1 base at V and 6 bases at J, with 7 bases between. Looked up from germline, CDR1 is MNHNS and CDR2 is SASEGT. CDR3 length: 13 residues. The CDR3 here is CASSEDGGQPQHF. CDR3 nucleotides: TGTGCCAGCAGTGAAGACGGGGGTCAGCCCCAGCATTTT.

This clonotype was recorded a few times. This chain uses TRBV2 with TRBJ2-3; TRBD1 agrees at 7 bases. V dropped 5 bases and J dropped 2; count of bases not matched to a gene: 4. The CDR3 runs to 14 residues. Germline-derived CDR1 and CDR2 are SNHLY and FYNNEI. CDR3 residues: CASSPGQHTDTQYF. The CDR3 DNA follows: TGTGCCAGCAGTCCGGGACAGCACACAGATACGCAGTATTTT.

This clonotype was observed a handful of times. CDR3 residues: CAISVGRTTEAFF. CDR3 nucleotides: TGTGCCATCAGTGTAGGCAGAACCACTGAAGCTTTCTTT. V gene TRBV10-3 combines with J gene TRBJ1-1; D is ambiguous. Germline V gene data show CDR1 as ENHRY and CDR2 as SYGVKD. The germline V and J ends were trimmed by 4 bases and 4 bases, with 10 bases remaining between them. This CDR3 contains 13 residues.

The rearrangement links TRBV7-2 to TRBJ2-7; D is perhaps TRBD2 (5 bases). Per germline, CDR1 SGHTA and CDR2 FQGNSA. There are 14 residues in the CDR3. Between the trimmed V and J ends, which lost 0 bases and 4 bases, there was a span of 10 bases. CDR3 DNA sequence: TGTGCCAGCAGCTTAGCGCCCGGGGAGTACGAGCAGTACTTC. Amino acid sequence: CASSLAPGEYEQYF.

The CDR3 sequence is CASSLFGIAGLAGYEQYF. CDR3 nucleotides: TGTGCCAGCAGCTTATTTGGAATTGCGGGACTAGCGGGCTACGAGCAGTACTTC. The chain couples TRBV11-2 to TRBJ2-7, with 12 bases lining up with TRBD2. The CDR3 is made up of 18 amino acids. J was trimmed by 3 bases and V by 2 bases; bases with no gene match: 11. CDR1 is SGHAT, CDR2 FQNNGV, per germline.